A single sample is the source of the 10 T cell receptor beta chains below, sequenced in a study of shared clonotypes between healthy human individuals. Profiled with immunoSEQ multiplex PCR; TCRdb holds only in-frame clones, not every one. The repertoire includes a few million clones, about nine tenths of them detected once, and 0.3% to 0.4% sits in the top ten. The sample was naive CD4+ T cells from PBMCs. Subset denoted: CD45RA+ positively selected. The source of these receptors is a man younger than 35 in good health. Some clones in this sample may be carry-over from other donors' samples.

The chain couples TRBV28 to TRBJ1-3, with D unclear. Trimming left V 2 bases short and J 0 bases short, with 14 bases between. Germline lookup yields CDR1 MDHEN and CDR2 SYDVKM. The CDR3 length is 17 residues. The chain's CDR3 is CASSLDYGLGSGNTIYF. The CDR3 nucleotides read TGTGCCAGCAGTTTAGATTACGGACTCGGCTCTGGAAACACCATATATTTT.

The chain joins TRBV5-1 to TRBJ2-5; 8 positions match TRBD2. Germline V gene lookup returns CDR1 SGHRS and CDR2 YFSETQ. The ends lost 2 bases at V and 4 bases at J; junction bases unmatched: 10. The CDR3 runs 16 residues. This CDR3 reads CASSLRAGGRGETQYF. The CDR3 nucleotides read TGCGCCAGCAGCTTACGCGCGGGGGGCCGGGGAGAGACCCAGTACTTC. Based on the CDR3 plus reference TRBV5-1 and TRBJ2-5, the full variable domain is KAGVTQTPRYLIKTRGQQVTLSCSPISGHRSVSWYQQTPGQGLQFLFEYFSETQRNKGNFPGRFSGRQFSNSRSEMNVSTLELGDSALYLCASSLRAGGRGETQYFGPGTRLLVL.

The V and J genes are TRBV4-1 and TRBJ2-7, with a possible D match to TRBD2 (5 bases). CDR3 length equals 17 residues. Germline V gene data show CDR1 as MGHRA and CDR2 as YSYEKL. Trimming left V 3 bases short and J 4 bases short, with 22 bases between. The CDR3 sequence is CASSQFTLRVGPYEQYF. CDR3 sequence (DNA): TGCGCCAGCAGCCAGTTCACCCTGAGGGTAGGACCATACGAGCAGTACTTC.

To note about this clone: The sample carries other DNA sequences with the same CDR3. The J gene is TRBJ2-7, the V gene TRBV5-1; a possible D gene is TRBD2 (7 bases). V shed 4 bases and J shed 1 base, with 12 bases lying between them. This CDR3 contains 14 residues. Germline CDR1 and CDR2: SGHRS and YFSETQ. CDR3 in amino acids: CASSPQGGSYEQYF. Written as DNA, the CDR3 is TGCGCCAGCAGCCCACAGGGAGGGTCCTACGAGCAGTACTTC.

The V call is TRBV27, the J call TRBJ2-6; D unresolved. The V gene's germline CDR1 is MNHEY and CDR2 SMNVEV (reference sequence). V was pared by 4 bases and J by 0 bases, with 10 bases between. The CDR3 runs to 16 residues. The CDR3, as DNA: TGTGCCAGCAGTTATTACAGTCTCTCTGGGGCCAACGTCCTGACTTTC. The encoded protein is CASSYYSLSGANVLTF.

The rearrangement uses TRBV4-3 and TRBJ2-3, with D hard to call. CDR3 length: 15 amino acids. Germline loops: CDR1 LGHNA, CDR2 YSLEER. The germline V and J ends were trimmed by 1 base and 2 bases, with 10 bases remaining between them. The CDR3: CASSQGIGLTDTQYF. CDR3 nucleotide sequence: TGCGCCAGCAGCCAAGGGATAGGTCTCACAGATACGCAGTATTTT.

This sequence joins TRBV9 and TRBJ2-5; no firm D call. Germline loops: CDR1 SGDLS, CDR2 YYNGEE. V was cut by 0 bases and J by 11 bases, with 17 bases left in between. The CDR3 has 14 amino acids. CDR3 coding DNA: TGTGCCAGCAGCGTAGCTACACGGCCGAATGAGCAGTACTTC. This sequence encodes CASSVATRPNEQYF.

V usage is TRBV5-1 and J usage is TRBJ2-3, with D perhaps matching TRBD1 (6 bases). Trimming pared 2 bases from V and 0 bases from J, leaving 10 bases between. In germline, CDR1 is SGHRS, CDR2 YFSETQ. The CDR3 runs to 15 residues. The CDR3 bases are TGCGCCAGCAGCTTTCAAAGGGGGAGCACAGATACGCAGTATTTT. This gives the protein CASSFQRGSTDTQYF.

The chain recombines TRBV27 with TRBJ2-2; a possible D gene is TRBD1 (5 bases). Trimming cost V 3 bases and J 2 bases, with 16 bases left between them. This CDR3 contains 17 residues. The V gene's germline CDR1 is MNHEY and CDR2 SMNVEV (reference sequence). The CDR3 DNA reads as TGTGCCAGCAGTTTTCAAGGGGCCCCAACCAACACCGGGGAGCTGTTTTTT. It yields the protein CASSFQGAPTNTGELFF.

A single count supports this clone. The CDR3 reads CASSPGTSGSGQYF. DNA of the CDR3: TGTGCCAGCAGCCCAGGGACTAGCGGGAGTGGGCAGTATTTT. This rearrangement joins TRBV7-2 to TRBJ2-3, with 14 positions matching TRBD2. The CDR3 extends over 14 amino acids. CDR1 and CDR2 (germline): SGHTA, FQGNSA. V dropped 5 bases and J dropped 11; count of bases not matched to a gene: 6.